Ten or more counts support the clone carrying this TCR beta chain. Antigen: not known. V gave up 3 bases and J gave up 4 bases, with 17 bases separating them. This CDR3 has 15 amino acids. Germline CDR1 is DFQATT and CDR2 is SNEGSKA (reference sequence). Unique molecular identifiers were added to individual cDNA molecules. Each CDR3 protein gets one entry after TCRdb re-called the 5' RACE reads with MiXCR. The sample has nearly 30,000 distinct CDR3 sequences, 5.5% to 6.5% seen once. The data derive from a study of early T cells in non-severe SARS-CoV-2 infection. The wider study: The study sequenced bulk RNA from unsorted whole blood, with chains unpaired.

Findings of the study overall: Matching with VDJdb favored anti-spike CD8 responses (missing private and CD4 specificities).

The source is an adult who was a healthcare worker with PCR-confirmed SARS-CoV-2 infection or an uninfected control (not recorded which). Sequencing was carried out using whole blood. The chain is built from TRBV20-1 and TRBJ2-3, with D possibly called TRBD1 or TRBD2 (5 bases each). The chain's CDR3 is CSASPPGLGADTQYF. DNA of the CDR3: TGCAGTGCTAGCCCCCCAGGGCTGGGAGCAGATACGCAGTATTTT.